This passage covers 19 T cell receptor beta chains from one sample sequenced in a study of identical twins. TCRdb reprocessed the 5' RACE reads with MiXCR, giving one entry per CDR3 protein. The sample contains about 810,000 distinct CDR3 sequences, about 12% of which appear only once. These data were likewise used in another study, on yellow fever vaccine responses in identical twins.

The sequenced sample was PBMCs. Receptor source: a woman under 30 in good health.

This clonotype was counted only a few times. The chain combines TRBV27 with TRBJ1-4, with D maybe TRBD1 (6 bases). CDR1 MNHEY and CDR2 SMNVEV come from the germline V gene (reference sequence). CDR3 size: 14 residues. Trimming took 6 bases from V and 7 from J, leaving 15 bases between them. DNA of the CDR3: TGTGCCAGCAGGGGGGGCTCGTTGAGTGAAAAACTGTTTTTT. It is translated as CASRGGSLSEKLFF.

This clonotype was seen a few times. The chain is built from TRBV7-6 and TRBJ2-7; D unresolved. The CDR3 length is 14 residues. Germline V CDR1 and CDR2: SGHVS, FNYEAQ. The V gene lost 5 bases and the J gene lost 2 bases, with 13 bases spanning the gap. The CDR3 DNA reads TGTGCCAGCAGCGAAATGGCGGAGACCTACGAGCAGTACTTC. Its translation: CASSEMAETYEQYF.

There are a few counts of this clonotype. This CDR3 reads CASSRTGTETQYF. In nucleotides, the CDR3 is TGTGCCAGCAGCCGGACAGGGACGGAGACCCAGTACTTC. The genes are TRBV28 and TRBJ2-5; 8 positions agree with TRBD1. V shed 6 bases and J 5 bases; nucleotides not matched to a gene: 5. The CDR3 runs to 13 residues. CDR1 is MDHEN, CDR2 SYDVKM, per germline.

This clonotype has a handful of counts. The CDR3 end shows no conserved phenylalanine or tryptophan, and so a read error is likely. The rearrangement uses TRBV12-3 or TRBV12-4 and TRBJ1-5; no clear D gene. This CDR3 has 12 amino acids. V was pared by 3 bases and J by 3 bases, with 3 bases between. The CDR3 DNA sequence: TGTGCCAGCAGTTTTCACAATCAGCCCCAGCATCTT. This sequence encodes CASSFHNQPQHL.

This clonotype was seen ten or more times. Here the CDR3 reads CASSALTRAAGELFF. DNA of the CDR3: TGTGCCAGCAGCGCTCTGACTAGGGCGGCCGGGGAGCTGTTTTTT. The chain couples TRBV7-2 to TRBJ2-2; tentative D call: TRBD2 (6 bases). Trimming removed 5 bases from V and 6 bases from J, with 16 bases in between. This CDR3 has 15 amino acids. The germline gives CDR1 SGHTA, CDR2 FQGNSA.

CDR3 protein: CASSRLLDTQYF. Here the CDR3 DNA reads TGTGCCAGTAGTCGACTTCTAGATACGCAGTATTTT. The chain employs TRBV19 and TRBJ2-3; no clear D gene. Between the trimmed V and J ends, which lost 5 bases and 5 bases, there was a span of 8 bases. The CDR3 contains 12 residues. Germline loops: CDR1 LNHDA, CDR2 SQIVND (reference sequence).

This sequence joins TRBV29-1 and TRBJ2-1; D possibly corresponds to TRBD1 (6 bases). The V end lost 5 bases, the J end lost 1 base, and 12 bases lay between the germline ends. Germline-derived CDR1 and CDR2 are SQVTM and ANQGSEA. CDR3 length equals 14 residues. The CDR3 nucleotides are TGCAGCGTTCAAAGGCAGGGGTCCTACAATGAGCAGTTCTTC. Protein product: CSVQRQGSYNEQFF.

The rearrangement joins TRBV20-1 to TRBJ1-2, with D possibly being TRBD1 (5 bases). V was trimmed by 5 bases and J by 5 bases, leaving 15 bases between them. The CDR3 is 13 amino acids. The V gene's germline CDR1 is DFQATT and CDR2 SNEGSKA (reference sequence). CDR3 loop: CSAGRQQGYGYTF. The CDR3 nucleotides read TGCAGTGCTGGCAGACAGCAGGGTTATGGCTACACCTTC.

This chain links TRBV5-5 with TRBJ2-7, with D hard to call. From germline, CDR1 is SGHKS and CDR2 YYEKEE (reference sequence). Trimming stripped 3 bases from V and 4 bases from J, with 26 bases between. The CDR3 spans 18 residues. The CDR3 sequence: CASSSVGHGQRVSYEQYF. The CDR3 nucleotides are TGTGCCAGCAGCTCCGTCGGCCACGGTCAAAGGGTATCTTACGAGCAGTACTTC.

This clonotype showed up just a few times. J is TRBJ2-4 and V is TRBV20-1; 9 bases align to TRBD1. This CDR3 has 16 amino acids. V gave up 0 bases and J gave up 12 bases; unmatched junction bases: 15. Germline CDR1 and CDR2: DFQATT and SNEGSKA (reference sequence). CDR3 in amino acids: CSARDGGLDRGPDQYF. In DNA, the CDR3 is TGCAGTGCTAGAGACGGGGGTTTGGACAGGGGTCCGGATCAGTACTTC.

V and J are TRBV15 and TRBJ2-2; D unresolved. This CDR3 region has 15 residues. V was cut by 0 bases and J by 2 bases, with 7 bases left in between. Germline-derived CDR1 and CDR2 are LNHNV and YYDKDF (reference sequence). The CDR3 region has the DNA TGTGCCACCAGCAGAGAGACGGTTAACACCGGGGAGCTGTTTTTT. Amino acid sequence: CATSRETVNTGELFF.

This clonotype was counted a few times. The chain carries TRBV11-1 and TRBJ2-5; no firm D call. The V and J ends lost 5 bases and 1 base respectively, with 11 bases between them. CDR3 length: 14 residues. CDR1 SGHAT and CDR2 FQDESV come from the germline V gene (reference sequence). The CDR3, as DNA: TGTGCCAGCAGCGGATCGGGCCTCCAAGAGACCCAGTACTTC. Protein: CASSGSGLQETQYF.

This clonotype was counted only a few times. V usage is TRBV7-9 and J usage is TRBJ1-1, with D perhaps matching TRBD1 (5 bases). Germline CDR1 is SEHNR and CDR2 is FQNEAQ (reference sequence). The CDR3 consists of 12 residues. The V gene lost 9 bases and the J gene lost 9 bases, with 17 bases spanning the gap. CDR3 residues: CASSLGASQAFF. CDR3 DNA sequence: TGTGCCAGTAGTCTAGGGGCAAGTCAAGCTTTCTTT.

This clonotype was counted ten times or more. V usage is TRBV9 and J usage is TRBJ1-1, with 7 bases lining up with TRBD1. The CDR3 consists of 14 residues. The ends lost 3 bases at V and 0 bases at J; junction bases unmatched: 2. Germline V gives CDR1 SGDLS, CDR2 YYNGEE. The CDR3 nucleotides are TGTGCCAGCAGCGAGGGGGCTCTGAACACTGAAGCTTTCTTT. Translating gives CASSEGALNTEAFF.

The chain recombines TRBV6-1 with TRBJ2-7; D tentatively fits TRBD1 or TRBD2 (6 bases each). Germline V lookup: CDR1 MNHNS, CDR2 SASEGT. Trimming stripped 10 bases from V and 0 bases from J, with 22 bases between. The CDR3 is made up of 16 amino acids. Written as DNA, the CDR3 is TGTGCCACCCTCCCGGGGGCCGCGGGTCGCTCCTACGAGCAGTACTTC. Translation gives CATLPGAAGRSYEQYF.

This clonotype has just a few counts. The rearrangement links TRBV19 to TRBJ2-5, with D maybe TRBD1 (6 bases). V lost 1 base, J lost 1 base, and 10 bases lay in between. The CDR3 length is 15 residues. Germline CDR1 reads LNHDA; CDR2 reads SQIVND (reference sequence). CDR3 sequence: CASSIGRDTQETQYF. The DNA for the CDR3 is TGTGCCAGTAGTATAGGACGGGACACCCAAGAGACCCAGTACTTC.

This clonotype showed up many times. The rearrangement links TRBV29-1 to TRBJ2-1; possible D gene TRBD1, 7 bases. Germline V gene data show CDR1 as SQVTM and CDR2 as ANQGSEA. Trimming removed 3 bases from V and 2 bases from J, with 14 bases in between. The CDR3 covers 15 residues. CDR3 bases: TGCAGCGTTGAGGAGGGGGCGACCCCCTACAATGAGCAGTTCTTC. It codes for CSVEEGATPYNEQFF.

The rearrangement joins TRBV7-3 to TRBJ2-1, with 14 bases matching TRBD2. Germline V lookup: CDR1 SGHTA, CDR2 FQGTGA. The CDR3 runs to 18 residues. J was trimmed by 5 bases and V by 3 bases; bases with no gene match: 9. As DNA, the CDR3 is TGTGCCAGCAGCTTGGGGACTAGCGGGGGAATGGCCAACAATGAGCAGTTCTTC. Protein: CASSLGTSGGMANNEQFF.

The CDR3 reads CASSDLGPAAYEQYF. In nucleotides, the CDR3 is TGCGCCAGCAGTGACTTGGGCCCAGCGGCCTACGAGCAGTACTTC. This chain connects TRBV10-2 to TRBJ2-7, with a tentative D call TRBD2 (5 bases). From germline, CDR1 is WSHSY and CDR2 SAAADI. V was clipped by 3 bases and J by 2 bases, with 14 bases between them. The CDR3 runs to 15 residues.